The 27 T cell receptor beta chains given below trace back to one sample, sequenced in a study of CXCR3-negative and CXCR3-positive naive CD8 T cells. Study-wide findings and caveats: TRB CDR3s of CXCR3-positive naive cells were more hydrophobic than those of CXCR3-negative naive cells.

The method, 5' RACE with UMI labels, was used to prepare the TRB cDNA libraries. TCRdb reprocessed the 5' RACE reads and keeps a single row for each CDR3 protein, giving no DNA. This listing includes about 150,000 distinct CDR3 sequences. No antigen has been identified for these receptors. The sequenced material came from naive CXCR3+ CD8+ T cells from blood. The subset: CD45RO-CCR7+CD27+CD95- naive CD8+ T cells expressing CXCR3 (TNR3+). The origin of the receptors is a human donor in good health. Some clones in this sample may be carry-over from other donors' samples.

The rearrangement uses TRBV6-6 and TRBJ2-2; TCRdb's D call, TRBD1, is unchecked because there is no DNA. The CDR3 has 15 residues. CDR1 is MNHNY, CDR2 SVGAGI, per germline (reference sequence). CDR3 sequence: CASSSGQGAGGELFF.

V gene TRBV7-3 combines with J gene TRBJ2-2; TCRdb selects TRBD1, and the lack of DNA leaves this call unchecked. CDR3 length equals 16 residues. Germline V gene lookup returns CDR1 SGHTA and CDR2 FQGTGA. CDR3 residues: CASSFGGALGGGELFF.

This clonotype is classed as medium-sized by frequency. CDR3 loop: CASSLGYNEQFF. The rearrangement uses TRBV7-9 and TRBJ2-1. Per germline, CDR1 SEHNR and CDR2 FQNEAQ (reference sequence). The CDR3 sequence is 12 residues long.

The gene calls are TRBV30 and TRBJ1-1. CDR3 length equals 11 residues. CDR1 and CDR2 (germline): GTSNPN, SVGIG (reference sequence). The CDR3 loop reads CAWNLNTEAFF.

This rearrangement joins TRBV11-2 to TRBJ2-7. Germline V CDR1 and CDR2: SGHAT, FQNNGV. CDR3 size: 15 residues. The CDR3 reads CASGPENTASYEQYF.

The J gene is TRBJ1-1, the V gene TRBV5-5. The CDR3 has 12 amino acids. From germline, CDR1 is SGHKS and CDR2 YYEKEE (reference sequence). CDR3 in amino acids: CASSKRGTEAFF.

The chain joins TRBV6-6 to TRBJ2-3; TCRdb calls TRBD1, which cannot be checked without DNA. This CDR3 has 14 residues. CDR1 is MNHNY, CDR2 SVGAGI, per germline (reference sequence). The CDR3 sequence is CASSAQESTDTQYF.

The rearrangement joins TRBV30 to TRBJ2-5; checking the TCRdb D call of TRBD2 is not possible without DNA. The CDR3 runs to 14 residues. The germline V gene encodes CDR1 GTSNPN and CDR2 SVGIG (reference sequence). The CDR3 sequence is CAWSVLGIVETQYF. The complete variable domain, with remaining parts taken from reference TRBV30 and TRBJ2-5, reads SQTIHQWPATLVQPVGSPLSLECTVEGTSNPNLYWYRQAAGRGLQLLFYSVGIGQISSEVPQNLSASRPQDRQFILSSKKLLLSDSGFYLCAWSVLGIVETQYFGPGTRLLVL.

The chain uses TRBV29-1 and TRBJ1-1; TCRdb selects TRBD1, and the lack of DNA leaves this call unchecked. The CDR3 runs 13 residues. Germline-derived CDR1 and CDR2 are SQVTM and ANQGSEA. CDR3: CSVEYWDTREAFF.

The chain employs TRBV20-1 and TRBJ1-5; the D call from TCRdb, TRBD1, cannot be confirmed without DNA. The germline CDR1 and CDR2 sequences are DFQATT and SNEGSKA (reference sequence). The CDR3 extends over 16 amino acids. CDR3: CSAWDRRQYSNQPQHF.

The CDR3: CSVELGGARTTDTQYF. The J gene is TRBJ2-3, the V gene TRBV29-1; with no DNA, the TCRdb D assignment of TRBD1 cannot be verified. Germline lookup yields CDR1 SQVTM and CDR2 ANQGSEA. The CDR3 runs 16 residues.

The chain's CDR3 is CASGRDQYNEQFF. The V gene is TRBV7-3, the J gene TRBJ2-1. Germline V gene sequence: CDR1 SGHTA, CDR2 FQGTGA. There are 13 residues in the CDR3.

The chain links TRBV7-7 to TRBJ2-5; no DNA is available, so the TRBD1 call from TCRdb remains unchecked. Germline assignment: CDR1 SSHAT and CDR2 FNYEAQ (reference sequence). The CDR3 totals 17 residues. CDR3 sequence: CASSLGLNPGQGETQYF.

This chain joins TRBV15 and TRBJ1-1; without DNA, the TCRdb call of TRBD1 cannot be checked. CDR1 and CDR2 (germline): LNHNV, YYDKDF (reference sequence). The CDR3 has 15 amino acids. The CDR3 sequence is CATSRGDRGNTEAFF.

The chain carries TRBV4-3 and TRBJ2-1; TCRdb's D call, TRBD1, is unchecked because there is no DNA. CDR1 and CDR2 (germline): LGHNA, YSLEER. The CDR3 contains 15 residues. The CDR3 region is CASSQDPGAYNEQFF.

The rearrangement links TRBV12-3 or TRBV12-4 to TRBJ1-1; TCRdb's D gene call, TRBD1, goes unchecked for lack of DNA. This CDR3 has 11 residues. The CDR3 loop reads CASSVTGEAFF.

The chain joins TRBV3-1 to TRBJ1-5; the D gene TCRdb calls, TRBD1, cannot be checked with no DNA. This CDR3 is 14 amino acids long. Germline-derived CDR1 and CDR2 are LGHDT and YNNKEL (reference sequence). CDR3 sequence reads: CASSQQGANQPQHF.

The V call is TRBV20-1, the J call TRBJ2-7; TCRdb selects TRBD2, and the lack of DNA leaves this call unchecked. CDR1 is DFQATT and CDR2 is SNEGSKA in the germline V gene (reference sequence). The CDR3 sequence is 15 residues long. CDR3 sequence: CSAVRLAASSYEQYF.

The chain combines TRBV28 with TRBJ1-1; TCRdb lists TRBD1, though no DNA is available to test this call. This CDR3 has 13 amino acids. Germline-derived CDR1 and CDR2 are MDHEN and SYDVKM. The CDR3 spells CASSFGTGTRAFF. Full variable domain (remainder filled in from reference TRBV28 and TRBJ1-1): DVKVTQSSRYLVKRTGEKVFLECVQDMDHENMFWYRQDPGLGLRLIYFSYDVKMKEKGDIPEGYSVSREKKERFSLILESASTNQTSMYLCASSFGTGTRAFFGQGTRLTVV.

V gene TRBV6-2 or TRBV6-3 combines with J gene TRBJ1-4; TCRdb picks TRBD1, but there is no DNA to check that call. Per germline, CDR1 MNHEY and CDR2 SVGEGT. There are 14 residues in the CDR3. CDR3 in amino acids: CASSYDEDTEKLFF.

The gene calls are TRBV28 and TRBJ2-5; no DNA is available, so the TRBD2 call from TCRdb remains unchecked. Germline V gene sequence: CDR1 MDHEN, CDR2 SYDVKM. This CDR3 is built from 17 residues. The chain's CDR3 is CASSPLLAGGSGETQYF.

The rearrangement uses TRBV29-1 and TRBJ2-5; the D call from TCRdb, TRBD1, cannot be confirmed without DNA. Germline values: CDR1 SQVTM, CDR2 ANQGSEA. The CDR3 contains 12 residues. CDR3 region: CSVAGGEQTQYF.

The V and J genes are TRBV28 and TRBJ2-3; TCRdb gives TRBD1 as the D gene, but with no DNA this cannot be confirmed. CDR3 length equals 16 residues. Germline V gives CDR1 MDHEN, CDR2 SYDVKM. CDR3 residues: CASSLPVGTLANTQYF.

CDR3 loop: CATSGVGFGTDTQYF. The chain carries TRBV24-1 and TRBJ2-3. Germline V gene sequence: CDR1 KGHDR, CDR2 SFDVKD. The CDR3 covers 15 residues.

V usage is TRBV21-1 and J usage is TRBJ2-3; without DNA, the TCRdb call of TRBD1 cannot be checked. TRBV21-1 is reported as a pseudogene. This CDR3 spans 15 amino acids. The CDR3 protein is CASSNGGGDTDTQYF.

V gene TRBV7-2 combines with J gene TRBJ2-1; with no DNA, the TCRdb D assignment of TRBD1 cannot be verified. Looked up from germline, CDR1 is SGHTA and CDR2 is FQGNSA. This CDR3 contains 16 residues. The CDR3 region is CASSSLQGPVNNEQFF.

The rearrangement joins TRBV6-2 or TRBV6-3 to TRBJ2-1; no DNA is available, so the TRBD1 call from TCRdb remains unchecked. The length of the CDR3 is 17 residues. Germline V gene sequence: CDR1 MNHEY, CDR2 SVGEGT. The CDR3 reads CASSWDLAGGLTGEQFF.